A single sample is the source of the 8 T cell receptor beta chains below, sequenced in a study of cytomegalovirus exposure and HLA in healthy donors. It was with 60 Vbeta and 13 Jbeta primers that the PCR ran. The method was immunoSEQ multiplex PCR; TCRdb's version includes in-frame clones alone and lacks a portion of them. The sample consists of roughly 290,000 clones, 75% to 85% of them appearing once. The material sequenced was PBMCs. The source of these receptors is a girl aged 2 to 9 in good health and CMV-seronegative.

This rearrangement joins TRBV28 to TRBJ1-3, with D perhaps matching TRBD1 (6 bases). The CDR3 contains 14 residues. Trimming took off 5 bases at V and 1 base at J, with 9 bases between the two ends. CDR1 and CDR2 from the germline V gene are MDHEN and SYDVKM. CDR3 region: CASSRGGSGNTIYF. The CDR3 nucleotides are TGTGCCAGCAGTCGAGGGGGTTCTGGAAACACCATATATTTT. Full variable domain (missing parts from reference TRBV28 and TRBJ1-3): DVKVTQSSRYLVKRTGEKVFLECVQDMDHENMFWYRQDPGLGLRLIYFSYDVKMKEKGDIPEGYSVSREKKERFSLILESASTNQTSMYLCASSRGGSGNTIYFGEGSWLTVV.

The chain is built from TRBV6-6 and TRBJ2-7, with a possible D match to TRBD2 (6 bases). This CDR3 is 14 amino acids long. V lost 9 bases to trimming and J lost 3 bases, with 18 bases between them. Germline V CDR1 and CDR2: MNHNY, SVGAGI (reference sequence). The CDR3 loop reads CASTLTGALYEQYF. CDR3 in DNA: TGTGCCAGTACGTTAACGGGAGCACTCTACGAGCAGTACTTC.

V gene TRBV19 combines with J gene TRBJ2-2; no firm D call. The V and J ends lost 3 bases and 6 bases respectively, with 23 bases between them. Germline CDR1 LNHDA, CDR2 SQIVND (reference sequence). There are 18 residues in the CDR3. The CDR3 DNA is TGTGCCAGTAGTATTTTATCGGAAGGTCCAACCGAGGCCGGGGAGCTGTTTTTT. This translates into CASSILSEGPTEAGELFF.

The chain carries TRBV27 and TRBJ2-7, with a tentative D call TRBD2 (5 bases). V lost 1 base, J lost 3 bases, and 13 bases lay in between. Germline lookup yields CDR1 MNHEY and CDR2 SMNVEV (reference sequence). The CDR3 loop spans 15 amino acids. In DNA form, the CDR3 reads TGTGCCAGCAGTTTATGGGAGCCGCCTGACTACGAGCAGTACTTC. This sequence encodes CASSLWEPPDYEQYF.

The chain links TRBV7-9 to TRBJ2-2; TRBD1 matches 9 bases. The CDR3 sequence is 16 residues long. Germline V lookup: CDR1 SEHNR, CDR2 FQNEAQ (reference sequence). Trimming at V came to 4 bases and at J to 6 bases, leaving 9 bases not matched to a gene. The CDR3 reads CASSSPGQGTSGELFF. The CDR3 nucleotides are TGTGCCAGCAGCTCCCCGGGACAGGGTACGTCCGGGGAGCTGTTTTTT.

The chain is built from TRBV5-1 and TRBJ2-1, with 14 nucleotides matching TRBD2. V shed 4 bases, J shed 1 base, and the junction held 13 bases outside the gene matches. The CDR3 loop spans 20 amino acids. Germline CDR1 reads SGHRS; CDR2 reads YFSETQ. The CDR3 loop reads CASSDPGTSGSLTSYNEQFF. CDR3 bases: TGCGCCAGCAGCGATCCCGGGACTAGCGGGAGCCTCACATCCTACAATGAGCAGTTCTTC. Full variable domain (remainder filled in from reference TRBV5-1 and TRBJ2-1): KAGVTQTPRYLIKTRGQQVTLSCSPISGHRSVSWYQQTPGQGLQFLFEYFSETQRNKGNFPGRFSGRQFSNSRSEMNVSTLELGDSALYLCASSDPGTSGSLTSYNEQFFGPGTRLTVL.

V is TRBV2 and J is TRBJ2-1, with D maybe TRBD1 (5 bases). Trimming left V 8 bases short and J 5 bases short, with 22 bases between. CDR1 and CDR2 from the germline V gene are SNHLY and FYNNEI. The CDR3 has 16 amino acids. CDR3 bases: TGTGCCAGCTTTCGGGCGACAGACCCGGCGGACAATGAGCAGTTCTTC. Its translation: CASFRATDPADNEQFF.

The CDR3 sequence: CASSIGRTGDEKLFF. CDR3 nucleotide sequence: TGTGCCAGCAGCATTGGCCGGACAGGGGATGAAAAACTGTTTTTT. The gene calls are TRBV5-4 and TRBJ1-4, with 9 bases identical to TRBD1. Germline V gene data show CDR1 as SGHNT and CDR2 as YYREEE (reference sequence). The CDR3 covers 15 residues. The ends lost 4 bases at V and 6 bases at J; junction bases unmatched: 7.